Described below is a single T cell receptor (beta chain) sequence and its context. Germline CDR1 SQVTM, CDR2 ANQGSEA. There are 16 residues in the CDR3. V shed 0 bases and J 7 bases; nucleotides not matched to a gene: 11. This entry is derived from a study of cytomegalovirus exposure and HLA in healthy donors. PCR involved 60 Vbeta and 13 Jbeta primers. Generated by immunoSEQ multiplex PCR, the TCRdb table keeps only in-frame clones and is missing some. Its listing shows about 130,000 clones. The V call is TRBV29-1, the J call TRBJ1-2, with TRBD1 matching over 10 bases. The sample was PBMCs. The clonotype originates from a woman aged 55 to 70 in good health and CMV-seronegative. CDR3 DNA sequence: TGCAGCGTTGAAGATCCCCCCGGACAGGGGGTGGGTGGCTACACCTTC. Translation gives CSVEDPPGQGVGGYTF.